This paragraph covers one T cell receptor (beta chain) sequence. Its target is unknown. Generated by immunoSEQ multiplex PCR, the TCRdb table keeps only in-frame clones and is missing some. The sample shows tens of thousands of clones, 90% of them seen only once. The V gene lost 0 bases and the J gene lost 0 bases, with 2 bases spanning the gap. Germline values: CDR1 MNHNY, CDR2 SVGAGI (reference sequence). CDR3 length equals 13 residues. These data come from a study of T cell responses to AZD1222 COVID-19 vaccine. Points from the study as a whole: After the peak T cell response, and only then, were repertoires sampled.

J is TRBJ1-1 and V is TRBV6-6; no reliable D call. The source of this sequence is an adult who received the AZD1222 COVID-19 vaccine. Here the sequenced sample was peripheral blood, taken 28 days after the second AZD1222 dose. CDR3 in DNA: TGTGCCAGCAGTTACTCAGTGAACACTGAAGCTTTCTTT. Its translation is CASSYSVNTEAFF.